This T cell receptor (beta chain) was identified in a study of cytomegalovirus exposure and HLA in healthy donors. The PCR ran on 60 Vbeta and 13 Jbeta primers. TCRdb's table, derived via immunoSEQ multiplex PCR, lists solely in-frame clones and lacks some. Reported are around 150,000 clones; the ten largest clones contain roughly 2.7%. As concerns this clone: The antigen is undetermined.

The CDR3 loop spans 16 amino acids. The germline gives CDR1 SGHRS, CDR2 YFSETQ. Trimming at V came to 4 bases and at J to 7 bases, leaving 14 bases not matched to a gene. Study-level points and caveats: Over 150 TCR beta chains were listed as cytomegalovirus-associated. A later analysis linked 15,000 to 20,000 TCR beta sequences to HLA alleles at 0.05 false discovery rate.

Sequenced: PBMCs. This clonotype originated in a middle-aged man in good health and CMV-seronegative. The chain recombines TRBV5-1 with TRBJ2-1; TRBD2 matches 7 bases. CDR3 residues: CASSPPGGVSGNEQFF. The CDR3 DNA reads TGCGCCAGCAGCCCTCCGGGGGGTGTTTCGGGGAATGAGCAGTTCTTC.